This T cell receptor beta chain was captured in a study of T cells in Graves' hyperthyroidism and ophthalmopathy. This clonotype was counted at least ten times. Its cognate antigen is unknown. An end of the junction does not agree with germline; a read error may underlie this. Whole-study results and caveats: Researchers found most expanded thyroid clonotypes above 0.001 in blood as well. Ophthalmopathy and stable hyperthyroidism were told apart by a 13 V-J model.

Each 10 ml fresh peripheral blood draw supplied the PBMCs. RNA transcripts were the template for amplifying TCR beta CDR3 regions. The HTBI primer set drove a first-round RT-PCR of the TCR CDR3. Using its own MiXCR run on the multiplex PCR reads, TCRdb lists one record per CDR3 protein. This repertoire shows over 450,000 distinct CDR3 sequences, 15% to 20% found once; its top ten account for 17%. The CDR3 spans 13 residues. Per the germline V gene, CDR1 is DFQATT and CDR2 is SNEGSKA (reference sequence). This chain connects TRBV20-1 to TRBJ2-3; no clear D. Sequences were obtained from blood. This TCR derives from a woman aged 18-35 years with Graves' ophthalmopathy. Here the CDR3 reads CSPRQPSTDTQYF. In DNA form, the CDR3 reads TGCAGTCCTAGACAACCTAGCACAGATACGCAGTATTTT.